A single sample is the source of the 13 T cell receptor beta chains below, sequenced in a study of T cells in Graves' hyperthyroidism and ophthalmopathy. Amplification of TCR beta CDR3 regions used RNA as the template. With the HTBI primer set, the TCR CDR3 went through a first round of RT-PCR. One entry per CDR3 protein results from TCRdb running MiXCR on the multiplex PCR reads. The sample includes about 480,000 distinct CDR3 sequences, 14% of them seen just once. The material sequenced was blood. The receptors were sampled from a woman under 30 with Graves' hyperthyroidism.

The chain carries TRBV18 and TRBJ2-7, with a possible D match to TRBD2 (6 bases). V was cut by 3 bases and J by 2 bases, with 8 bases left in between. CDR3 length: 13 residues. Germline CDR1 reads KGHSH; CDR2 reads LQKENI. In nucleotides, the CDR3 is TGTGCCAGCTCACCCGGAGGGCCCTACGAGCAGTACGTC. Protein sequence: CASSPGGPYEQYV.

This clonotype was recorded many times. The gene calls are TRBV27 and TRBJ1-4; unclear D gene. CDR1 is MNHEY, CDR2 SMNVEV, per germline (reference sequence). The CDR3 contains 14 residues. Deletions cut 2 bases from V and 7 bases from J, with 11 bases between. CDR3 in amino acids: CASSLAGFGEKLFF. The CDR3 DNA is TGTGCCAGCAGTTTAGCTGGATTTGGTGAAAAACTGTTTTTT.

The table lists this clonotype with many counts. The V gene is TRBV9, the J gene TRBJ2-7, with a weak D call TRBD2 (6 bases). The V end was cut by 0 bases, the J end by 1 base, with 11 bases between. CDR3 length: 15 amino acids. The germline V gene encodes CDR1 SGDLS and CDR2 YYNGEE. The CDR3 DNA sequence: TGTGCCAGCAGCGTAGATGCGGGACCGTCCTACGAGCAGTACTTC. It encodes CASSVDAGPSYEQYF.

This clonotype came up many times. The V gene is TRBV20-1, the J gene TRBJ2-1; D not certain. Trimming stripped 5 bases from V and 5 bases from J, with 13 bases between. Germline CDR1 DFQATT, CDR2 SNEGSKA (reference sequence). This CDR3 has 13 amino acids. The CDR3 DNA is TGCAGTGCTGGCCTATCCTTAGACAATGAGCAGTTCTTC. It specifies CSAGLSLDNEQFF.

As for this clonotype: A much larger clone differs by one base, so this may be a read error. The CDR3 region is CASRGRDLQPQRF. The CDR3 coding sequence is TGTGCCAGCAGGGGCAGGGATCTCCAGCCCCAGCGTTTT. This chain uses TRBV2 with TRBJ1-5, with a possible D match to TRBD1 (5 bases). Germline V gives CDR1 SNHLY, CDR2 FYNNEI. There are 13 residues in the CDR3.

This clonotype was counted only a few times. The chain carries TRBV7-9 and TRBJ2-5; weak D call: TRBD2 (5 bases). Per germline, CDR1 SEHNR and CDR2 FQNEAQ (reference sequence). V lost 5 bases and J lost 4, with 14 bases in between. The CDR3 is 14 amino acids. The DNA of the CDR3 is TGTGCCAGCAGCCCCCGAACTAGGGCAGAGACCCAGTACTTC. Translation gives CASSPRTRAETQYF.

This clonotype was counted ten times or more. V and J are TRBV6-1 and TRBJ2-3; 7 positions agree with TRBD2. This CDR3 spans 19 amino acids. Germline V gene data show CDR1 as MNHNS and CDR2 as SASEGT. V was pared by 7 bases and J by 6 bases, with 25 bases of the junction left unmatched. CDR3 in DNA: TGTGCCAGCATTCGAAGCCCTTGGAGTCGGAGCGGGAATATGGATACGCAGTATTTT. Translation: CASIRSPWSRSGNMDTQYF.

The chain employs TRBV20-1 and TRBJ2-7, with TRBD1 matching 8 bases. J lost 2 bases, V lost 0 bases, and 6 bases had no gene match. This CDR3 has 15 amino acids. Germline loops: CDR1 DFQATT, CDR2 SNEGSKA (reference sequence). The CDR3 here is CSARDNKQGAYEQYV. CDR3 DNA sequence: TGCAGTGCTAGAGATAATAAACAGGGGGCCTACGAGCAGTACGTC.

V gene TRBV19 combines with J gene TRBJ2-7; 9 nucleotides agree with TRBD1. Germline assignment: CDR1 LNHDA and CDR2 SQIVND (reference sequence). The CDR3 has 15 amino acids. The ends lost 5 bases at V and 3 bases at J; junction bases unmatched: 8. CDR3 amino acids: CASSARTGENYEQYF. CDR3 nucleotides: TGTGCCAGTAGTGCCCGGACAGGGGAGAACTACGAGCAGTACTTC.

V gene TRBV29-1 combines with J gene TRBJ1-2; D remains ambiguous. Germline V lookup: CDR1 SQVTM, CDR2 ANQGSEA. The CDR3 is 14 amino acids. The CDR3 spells CGLEDERTNYGYTF. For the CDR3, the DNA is TGCGGCCTGGAGGACGAGAGGACTAACTATGGCTACACCTTC.

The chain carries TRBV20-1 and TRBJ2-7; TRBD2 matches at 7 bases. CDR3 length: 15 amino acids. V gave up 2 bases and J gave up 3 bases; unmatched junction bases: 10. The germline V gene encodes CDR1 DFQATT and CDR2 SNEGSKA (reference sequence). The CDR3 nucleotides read TGCAGTGCTAGAAAATTAGGCGGGAGTGTCTACGAGCAGTACGTC. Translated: CSARKLGGSVYEQYV.

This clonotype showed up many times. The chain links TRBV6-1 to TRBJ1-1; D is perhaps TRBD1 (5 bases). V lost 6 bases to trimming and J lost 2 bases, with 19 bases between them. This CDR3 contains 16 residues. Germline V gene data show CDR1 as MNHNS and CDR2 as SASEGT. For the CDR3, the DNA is TGTGCCAGCAGCCCACGCCCACAGAGGGGCAACACTGAAGCTTTCTTT. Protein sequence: CASSPRPQRGNTEAFF.

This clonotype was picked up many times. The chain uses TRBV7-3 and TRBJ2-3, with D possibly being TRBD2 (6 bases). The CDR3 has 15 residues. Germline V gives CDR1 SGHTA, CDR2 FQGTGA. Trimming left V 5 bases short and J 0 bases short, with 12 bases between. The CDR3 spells CASSPRGRSTDTQYF. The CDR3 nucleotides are TGTGCCAGCAGCCCCCGGGGGAGGAGCACAGATACGCAGTATTTT.